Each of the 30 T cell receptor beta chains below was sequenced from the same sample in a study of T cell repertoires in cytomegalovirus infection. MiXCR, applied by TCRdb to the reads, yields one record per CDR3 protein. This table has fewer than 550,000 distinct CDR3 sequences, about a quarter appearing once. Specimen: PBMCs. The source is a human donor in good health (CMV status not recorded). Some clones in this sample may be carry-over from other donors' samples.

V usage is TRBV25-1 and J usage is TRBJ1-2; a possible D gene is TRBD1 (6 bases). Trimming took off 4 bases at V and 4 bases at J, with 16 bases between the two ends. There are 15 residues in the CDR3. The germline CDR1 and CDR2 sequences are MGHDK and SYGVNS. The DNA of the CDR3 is TGTGCCAGCAGTGCTGGGACAAAGTTGATCTATGGCTACACCTTC. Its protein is CASSAGTKLIYGYTF.

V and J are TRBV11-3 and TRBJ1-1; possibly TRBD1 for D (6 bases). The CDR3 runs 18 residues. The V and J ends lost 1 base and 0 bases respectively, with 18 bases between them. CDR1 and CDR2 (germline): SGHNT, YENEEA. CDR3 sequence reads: CASSLGRSGGPMNTEAFF. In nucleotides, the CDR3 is TGTGCCAGCAGCTTAGGGCGGTCGGGGGGCCCTATGAACACTGAAGCTTTCTTT.

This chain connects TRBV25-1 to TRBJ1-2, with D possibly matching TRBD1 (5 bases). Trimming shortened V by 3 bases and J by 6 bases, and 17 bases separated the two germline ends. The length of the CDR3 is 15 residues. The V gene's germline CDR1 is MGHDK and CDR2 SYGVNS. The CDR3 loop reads CASSESPLGVNGYTF. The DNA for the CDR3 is TGTGCCAGCAGTGAGAGTCCCCTGGGGGTGAATGGCTACACCTTC.

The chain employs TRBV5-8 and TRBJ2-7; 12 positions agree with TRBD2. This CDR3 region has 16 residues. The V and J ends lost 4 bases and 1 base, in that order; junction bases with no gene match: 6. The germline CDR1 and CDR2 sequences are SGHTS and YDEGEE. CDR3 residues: CASSARTSGISYEQYF. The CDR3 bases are TGTGCCAGCAGCGCCAGGACTAGCGGGATTTCCTACGAGCAGTACTTC.

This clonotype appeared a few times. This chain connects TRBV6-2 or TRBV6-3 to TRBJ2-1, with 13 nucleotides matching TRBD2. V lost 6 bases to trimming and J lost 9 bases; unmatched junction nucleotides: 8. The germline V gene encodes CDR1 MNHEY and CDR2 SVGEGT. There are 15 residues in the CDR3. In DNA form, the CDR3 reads TGTGCCAGCAGCCAAGGACTAGCGGGAGTAAGTGAGCAGTTCTTC. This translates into CASSQGLAGVSEQFF.

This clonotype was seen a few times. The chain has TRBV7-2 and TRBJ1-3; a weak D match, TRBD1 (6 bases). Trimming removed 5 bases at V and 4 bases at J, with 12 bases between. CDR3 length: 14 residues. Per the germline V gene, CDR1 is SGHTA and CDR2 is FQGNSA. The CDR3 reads CASSRQDGGNTIYF. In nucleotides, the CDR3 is TGTGCCAGCAGCAGACAGGACGGAGGAAACACCATATATTTT.

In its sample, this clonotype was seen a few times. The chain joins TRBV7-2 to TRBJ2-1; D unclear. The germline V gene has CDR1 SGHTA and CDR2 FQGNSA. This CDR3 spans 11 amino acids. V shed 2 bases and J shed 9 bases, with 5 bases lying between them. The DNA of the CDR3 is TGTGCCAGCAGCTTAACCATTGAGCAGTTCTTC. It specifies CASSLTIEQFF.

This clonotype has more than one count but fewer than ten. As DNA, the CDR3 is TGTGCCAGCAGATATCCGTCGGGTCGATCGAACACCGGGGAGCTGTTTTTT. It yields the protein CASRYPSGRSNTGELFF. The gene calls are TRBV28 and TRBJ2-2; D ambiguous. CDR3 length: 17 residues. V was pared by 6 bases and J by 0 bases, with 17 bases between. The germline CDR1 and CDR2 sequences are MDHEN and SYDVKM.

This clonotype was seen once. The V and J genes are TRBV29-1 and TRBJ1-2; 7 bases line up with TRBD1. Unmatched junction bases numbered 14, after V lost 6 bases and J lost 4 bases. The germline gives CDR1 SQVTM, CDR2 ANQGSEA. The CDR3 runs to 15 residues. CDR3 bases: TGCAGCGTCTCAATAAATCAGGGACAGAGCTATGGCTACACCTTC. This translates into CSVSINQGQSYGYTF.

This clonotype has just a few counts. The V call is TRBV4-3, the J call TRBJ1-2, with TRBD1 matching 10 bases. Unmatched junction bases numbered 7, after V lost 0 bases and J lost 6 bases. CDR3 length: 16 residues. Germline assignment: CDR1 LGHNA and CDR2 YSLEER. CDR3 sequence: CASSQESSDRGNGYTF. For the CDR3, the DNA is TGCGCCAGCAGCCAAGAATCATCGGACAGGGGGAATGGCTACACCTTC.

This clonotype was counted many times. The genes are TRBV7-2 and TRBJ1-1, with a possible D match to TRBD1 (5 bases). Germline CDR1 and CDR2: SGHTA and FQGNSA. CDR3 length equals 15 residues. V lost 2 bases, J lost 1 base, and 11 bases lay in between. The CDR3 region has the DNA TGTGCCAGCAGCTTACGGCGAACAGGGAACACTGAAGCTTTCTTT. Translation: CASSLRRTGNTEAFF.

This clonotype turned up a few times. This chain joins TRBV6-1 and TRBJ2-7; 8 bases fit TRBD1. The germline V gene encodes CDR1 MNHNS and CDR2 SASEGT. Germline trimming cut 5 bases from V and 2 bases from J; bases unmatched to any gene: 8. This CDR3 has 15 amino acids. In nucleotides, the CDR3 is TGTGCCAGCAGTTCCCTGGACAGGGCTACCTACGAGCAGTACTTC. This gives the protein CASSSLDRATYEQYF.

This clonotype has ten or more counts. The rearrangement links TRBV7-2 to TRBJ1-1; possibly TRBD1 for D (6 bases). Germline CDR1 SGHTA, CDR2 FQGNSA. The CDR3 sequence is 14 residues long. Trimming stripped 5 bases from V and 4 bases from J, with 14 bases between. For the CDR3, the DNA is TGTGCCAGCAGCGTACAGGGAGCCCTCACTGAAGCTTTCTTT. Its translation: CASSVQGALTEAFF.

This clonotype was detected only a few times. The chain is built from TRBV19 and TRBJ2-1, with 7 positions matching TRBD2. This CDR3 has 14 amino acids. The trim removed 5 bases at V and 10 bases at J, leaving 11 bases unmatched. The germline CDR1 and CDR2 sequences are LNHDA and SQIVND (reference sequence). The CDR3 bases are TGTGCCAGTAGTGATCGAGGGAGGCGGGGGGAGCAGTTCTTC. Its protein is CASSDRGRRGEQFF.

CDR3 residues: CASRDSGLQANVLTF. The CDR3 DNA is TGTGCCAGCAGAGATTCCGGGTTACAGGCCAACGTCCTGACTTTC. This sequence joins TRBV27 and TRBJ2-6, with no clear D. Germline V gene data show CDR1 as MNHEY and CDR2 as SMNVEV (reference sequence). This CDR3 is 15 amino acids long. V gave up 6 bases and J gave up 6 bases, with 15 bases separating them.

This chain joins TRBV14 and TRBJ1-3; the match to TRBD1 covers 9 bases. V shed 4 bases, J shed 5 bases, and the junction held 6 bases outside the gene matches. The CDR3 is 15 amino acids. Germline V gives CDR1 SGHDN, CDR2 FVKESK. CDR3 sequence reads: CASSPPGTGRNTIYF. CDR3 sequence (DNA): TGTGCCAGCAGCCCCCCCGGGACAGGGAGAAACACCATATATTTT.

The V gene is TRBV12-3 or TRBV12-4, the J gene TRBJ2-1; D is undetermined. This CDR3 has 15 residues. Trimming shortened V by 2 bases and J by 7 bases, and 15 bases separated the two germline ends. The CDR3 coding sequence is TGTGCCAGCAGTTTACTCGCGCCACCTCGGAATGAGCAGTTCTTC. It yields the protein CASSLLAPPRNEQFF.

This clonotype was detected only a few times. CDR3 residues: CASSSGRLRPYEQYF. The CDR3 DNA reads as TGTGCCAGCAGTTCTGGACGGCTGAGACCCTACGAGCAGTACTTC. The rearrangement uses TRBV27 and TRBJ2-7; D remains unclear. V was cut by 4 bases and J by 2 bases, with 15 bases left in between. The CDR3 totals 15 residues. Per the germline V gene, CDR1 is MNHEY and CDR2 is SMNVEV (reference sequence).

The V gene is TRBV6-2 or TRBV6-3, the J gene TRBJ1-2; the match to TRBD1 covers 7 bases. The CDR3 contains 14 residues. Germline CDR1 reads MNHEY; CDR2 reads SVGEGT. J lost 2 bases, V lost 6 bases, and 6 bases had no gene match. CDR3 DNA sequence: TGTGCCAGCAGACCGACAGGGAACAACTATGGCTACACCTTC. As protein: CASRPTGNNYGYTF.

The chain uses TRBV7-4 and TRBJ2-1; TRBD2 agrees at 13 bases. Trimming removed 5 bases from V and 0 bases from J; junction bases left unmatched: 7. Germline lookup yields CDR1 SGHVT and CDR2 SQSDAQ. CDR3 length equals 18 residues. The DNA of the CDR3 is TGTGCCAGCAGCCCCGGGACTAGCGGGAAGAGCTCCTACAATGAGCAGTTCTTC. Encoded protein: CASSPGTSGKSSYNEQFF.

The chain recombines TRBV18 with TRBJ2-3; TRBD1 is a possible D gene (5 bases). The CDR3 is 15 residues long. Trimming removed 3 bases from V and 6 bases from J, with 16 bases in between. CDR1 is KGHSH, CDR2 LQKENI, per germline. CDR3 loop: CASSPPGLSGDTQYF. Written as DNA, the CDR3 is TGTGCCAGCTCACCGCCAGGGTTAAGTGGGGATACGCAGTATTTT.

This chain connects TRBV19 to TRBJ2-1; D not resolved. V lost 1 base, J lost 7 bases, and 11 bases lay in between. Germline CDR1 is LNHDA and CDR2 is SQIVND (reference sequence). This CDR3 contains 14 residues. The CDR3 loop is CASSIGRLRNEQFF. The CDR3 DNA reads TGTGCCAGTAGTATAGGAAGACTGAGGAATGAGCAGTTCTTC.

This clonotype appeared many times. The CDR3 nucleotides read TGTGCCAGCAGCTTAGAAGCGGGGGACTACGAGCAGTACGTC. It yields the protein CASSLEAGDYEQYV. The chain employs TRBV7-2 and TRBJ2-7; 8 bases map to TRBD2. CDR1 is SGHTA, CDR2 FQGNSA, per germline. Unmatched junction bases numbered 2, after V lost 1 base and J lost 3 bases. This CDR3 region has 14 residues.

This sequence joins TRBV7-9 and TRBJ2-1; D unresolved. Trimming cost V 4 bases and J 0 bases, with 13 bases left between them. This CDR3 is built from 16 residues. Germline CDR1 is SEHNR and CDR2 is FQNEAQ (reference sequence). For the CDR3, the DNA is TGTGCCAGCAGCTCCCAAGGCGGTGACTCCTACAATGAGCAGTTCTTC. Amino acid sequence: CASSSQGGDSYNEQFF.

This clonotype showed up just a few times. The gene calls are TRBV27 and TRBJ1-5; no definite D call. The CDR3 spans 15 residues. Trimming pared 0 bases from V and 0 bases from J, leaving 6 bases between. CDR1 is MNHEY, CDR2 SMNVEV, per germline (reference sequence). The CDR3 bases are TGTGCCAGCAGTTTATCGTTACATAGCAATCAGCCCCAGCATTTT. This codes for CASSLSLHSNQPQHF.

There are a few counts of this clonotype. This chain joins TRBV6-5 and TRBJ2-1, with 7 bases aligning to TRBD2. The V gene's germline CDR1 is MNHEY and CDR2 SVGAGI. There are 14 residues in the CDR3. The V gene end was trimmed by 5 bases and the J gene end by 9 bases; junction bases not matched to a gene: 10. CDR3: CASSTQQAGPEQFF. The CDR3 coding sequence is TGTGCCAGCAGTACTCAACAAGCGGGACCTGAGCAGTTCTTC.

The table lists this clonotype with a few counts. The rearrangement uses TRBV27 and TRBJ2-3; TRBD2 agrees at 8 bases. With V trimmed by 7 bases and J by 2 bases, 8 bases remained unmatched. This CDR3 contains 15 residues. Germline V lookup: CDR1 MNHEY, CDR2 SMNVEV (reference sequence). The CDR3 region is CASTPAGALTDTQYF. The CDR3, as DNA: TGTGCCAGCACCCCAGCGGGAGCGCTCACAGATACGCAGTATTTT.

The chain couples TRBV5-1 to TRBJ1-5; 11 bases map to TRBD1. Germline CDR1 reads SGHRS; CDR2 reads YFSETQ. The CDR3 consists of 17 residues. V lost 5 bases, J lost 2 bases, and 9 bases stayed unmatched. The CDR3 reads CASRPGTGGVGNQPQHF. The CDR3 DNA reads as TGCGCCAGCAGGCCCGGGACAGGGGGTGTAGGCAATCAGCCCCAGCATTTT. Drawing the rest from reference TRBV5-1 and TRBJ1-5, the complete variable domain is KAGVTQTPRYLIKTRGQQVTLSCSPISGHRSVSWYQQTPGQGLQFLFEYFSETQRNKGNFPGRFSGRQFSNSRSEMNVSTLELGDSALYLCASRPGTGGVGNQPQHFGDGTRLSIL.

The CDR3 is CASSYSAPQGRPGNTIYF. The CDR3 region has the DNA TGTGCCAGCAGTTACTCAGCACCACAGGGGCGGCCTGGAAACACCATATATTTT. The chain recombines TRBV6-5 with TRBJ1-3, with 7 bases that match TRBD1. CDR3 size: 18 residues. Germline CDR1 and CDR2: MNHEY and SVGAGI. The V segment lost 0 bases and the J segment 2 bases; nucleotides outside the gene matches: 10.

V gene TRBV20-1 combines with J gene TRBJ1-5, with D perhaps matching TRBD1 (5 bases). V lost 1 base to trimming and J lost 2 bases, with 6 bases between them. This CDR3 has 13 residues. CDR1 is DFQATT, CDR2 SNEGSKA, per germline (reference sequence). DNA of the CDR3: TGCAGTGCTAGAGGGGACGGCAATCAGCCCCAGCATTTT. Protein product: CSARGDGNQPQHF.